Ten or more counts support the clone carrying this TCR beta chain. As yet, its antigen is unknown. The CDR3 spans 14 residues. J lost 6 bases, V lost 6 bases, and 10 bases had no gene match. Germline V gene data show CDR1 as SQVTM and CDR2 as ANQGSEA. This record comes from a study of identical twins. Whole-study findings and limits: Rather than following the same donors, the conclusions depended on cross-sectional statistical analysis.

Template switching created a universal primer site, and the cDNA included unique molecular identifiers. TCRdb re-called the 5' RACE reads with MiXCR, one entry per CDR3 protein. The data show hundreds of thousands of distinct CDR3 sequences, 8.5% to 9% seen once. Another study also made use of these data, one on yellow fever vaccine responses in identical twins.

The sequencing sample was made of PBMCs. The receptor was derived from a woman under 30 in good health. The rearrangement links TRBV29-1 to TRBJ2-3, with 9 bases lining up with TRBD1. CDR3 nucleotides: TGCAGCGTCCAAGACAGGGGGAACGAGGATACGCAGTATTTT. This encodes CSVQDRGNEDTQYF.